These 8 T cell receptor beta chains came from one sample sequenced in a study of T cells in Graves' hyperthyroidism and ophthalmopathy. TCR beta CDR3 regions were amplified from RNA transcripts. First-round RT-PCR of the TCR CDR3 relied on the HTBI primer set. MiXCR, applied by TCRdb to the multiplex PCR reads, yields one record per CDR3 protein. The sample shows over 400,000 distinct CDR3 sequences, about 20% of them seen only once. The sequenced material came from blood. The source is a woman aged 70-85 years with Graves' ophthalmopathy.

The table lists this clonotype with a few counts. This may be a read error: a much more frequent sequence differs by one nucleotide. The rearrangement uses TRBV14 and TRBJ2-5; D remains unclear. CDR1 and CDR2 (germline): SGHDN, FVKESK. Trimming took off 1 base at V and 5 bases at J, with 5 bases between the two ends. The CDR3 has 12 amino acids. The CDR3, as DNA: TGTGCCAGCAGCCAAGTTCCGGAGACCCAGTACTTC. This codes for CASSQVPETQYF.

This clonotype was seen repeatedly, ten times or more. The chain has TRBV20-1 and TRBJ2-7; no reliable D call. Germline CDR1 DFQATT, CDR2 SNEGSKA (reference sequence). Trimming shortened V by 0 bases and J by 6 bases, and 9 bases separated the two germline ends. CDR3 length: 12 residues. CDR3 DNA: TGCAGTGCTAGAGATAAATTTCTCGAGCAGTACTTC. Translating gives CSARDKFLEQYF.

As to this clonotype: A much more abundant neighbour one base away suggests this may be a read error. The chain recombines TRBV7-8 with TRBJ1-1; D not certain. Germline-derived CDR1 and CDR2 are SGHVS and FQNEAQ. Trimming pared 1 base from V and 6 bases from J, leaving 12 bases between. CDR3 length equals 14 residues. The CDR3 spells CASSLVQKDAEAFF. In nucleotides, the CDR3 is TGTGCCAGCAGCTTAGTTCAGAAAGATGCTGAAGCTTTCTTT.

This clonotype came up a few times. The chain carries TRBV12-3 or TRBV12-4 and TRBJ1-3; D not resolved. The CDR3 totals 14 residues. V lost 6 bases and J lost 4, with 13 bases in between. Here the CDR3 DNA reads TGTGCCAGCAGGCGGGGAGGGTTAGGAAACACCATATATTTT. Its protein is CASRRGGLGNTIYF.

The chain has TRBV9 and TRBJ2-3; the match to TRBD2 covers 9 bases. Looked up from germline, CDR1 is SGDLS and CDR2 is YYNGEE. CDR3 size: 17 residues. V dropped 4 bases and J dropped 2; count of bases not matched to a gene: 11. As DNA, the CDR3 is TGTGCCAGCAGCACACGACTAGCGGATAGATCCACAGATACGCAGTATTTT. Translating gives CASSTRLADRSTDTQYF.

V is TRBV10-3 and J is TRBJ1-1; D is undetermined. The germline gives CDR1 ENHRY, CDR2 SYGVKD. This CDR3 has 13 amino acids. V was cut by 6 bases and J by 3 bases, with 11 bases left in between. The CDR3 bases are TGTGCCATCAGCGGGAATATTGACACTGAAGCTTTCTTT. Its protein product is CAISGNIDTEAFF.

This clonotype appeared a few times. The J gene is TRBJ2-7, the V gene TRBV2, with TRBD1 matching 8 bases. The V gene end was trimmed by 6 bases and the J gene end by 7 bases; junction bases not matched to a gene: 11. Per germline, CDR1 SNHLY and CDR2 FYNNEI. This CDR3 spans 14 amino acids. In DNA, the CDR3 is TGTGCCAGCAGCACCGGGACAGGTTTAGGTGAGCAGTACTTC. Residues: CASSTGTGLGEQYF.

The CDR3 DNA follows: TGTGCCAGTAGTTGGCGAGGGGCTAATGAAAAACTGTTTTTT. It is translated as CASSWRGANEKLFF. This chain uses TRBV19 with TRBJ1-4; the D gene is possibly TRBD1 (5 bases). The CDR3 extends over 14 amino acids. Trimming removed 5 bases from V and 3 bases from J, with 10 bases in between. Germline V gene sequence: CDR1 LNHDA, CDR2 SQIVND (reference sequence).